This T cell receptor (beta chain) originates from a study of OX40 agonist ivuxolimab in advanced cancers. A note on this clone: Its antigen remains unknown.

Points from the study as a whole: Compared with CD4+, CD8+ T cells on average had more expanded clones.

The method was immunoSEQ multiplex PCR; TCRdb's version includes in-frame clones alone and lacks a portion of them. The sample lists about 69,000 clones; roughly 90% were seen once. V lost 6 bases and J lost 1, with 13 bases in between. CDR3 length: 16 residues. The germline V gene has CDR1 SGHTA and CDR2 FQGTGA. This clonotype originated in an adult with an advanced solid tumor such as melanoma, head and neck, liver or kidney cancer. This chain uses TRBV7-3 with TRBJ2-6, with no clear D. Sequences were derived from CD4+ or CD8+ T cells sorted from blood, sampled in a trial of the OX40 agonist ivuxolimab. CDR3 nucleotides: TGTGCCAGCAGTCCGACCAGATTGTCTGGGGCCAACGTCCTGACTTTC. Translating gives CASSPTRLSGANVLTF.